Each of the 5 T cell receptor beta chains below was sequenced from the same sample in a study of cytomegalovirus exposure and HLA in healthy donors. 13 Jbeta primers and 60 Vbeta primers were used for the PCR. Using immunoSEQ multiplex PCR, the repertoire was profiled, and TCRdb retains in-frame clones only, with some absent. This sample has some 120,000 clones, with roughly 82% found just once. The sample comprised PBMCs. These receptors all come from a woman in her thirties or forties in good health and CMV-seropositive.

The genes are TRBV9 and TRBJ2-3; 7 bases fit TRBD2. Germline CDR1 and CDR2: SGDLS and YYNGEE. V lost 0 bases, J lost 2 bases, and 6 bases stayed unmatched. The CDR3 sequence is 16 residues long. CDR3 region: CASSVGASGHTDTQYF. The CDR3 DNA sequence: TGTGCCAGCAGCGTAGGGGCTAGCGGCCACACAGATACGCAGTATTTT.

This clone was observed a handful of times. The chain carries TRBV6-1 and TRBJ1-4, with 7 bases lining up with TRBD1. The J segment lost 8 bases and the V segment lost 10 bases, leaving 13 bases of the junction unmatched. Germline values: CDR1 MNHNS, CDR2 SASEGT. CDR3 length: 14 residues. The CDR3 DNA reads TGTGCCACGGGGGGGACAGTAAAACGAGAAAAACTGTTTTTT. Amino acids: CATGGTVKREKLFF.

CDR3 amino acids: CASSLSLATHNEQFF. CDR3 bases: TGTGCCAGCAGCTTGTCACTAGCTACCCACAATGAGCAGTTCTTC. The chain has TRBV5-4 and TRBJ2-1; maybe TRBD2 (6 bases). The V gene lost 1 base and the J gene lost 5 bases, with 13 bases spanning the gap. The CDR3 runs to 15 residues. Germline V lookup: CDR1 SGHNT, CDR2 YYREEE (reference sequence).

The chain is built from TRBV5-1 and TRBJ1-2; 8 bases are a match to TRBD1. Germline trimming cut 2 bases from V and 8 bases from J; bases unmatched to any gene: 8. From germline, CDR1 is SGHRS and CDR2 YFSETQ. CDR3 length: 14 amino acids. CDR3 in DNA: TGCGCCAGCAGCTTTACTCCAGGGGGCGAGGGCTACACCTTC. The encoded protein is CASSFTPGGEGYTF.

The genes are TRBV1 and TRBJ2-5; the D call in the table, TRBD1, was not verified against the DNA. TRBV1 is flagged as a pseudogene. There are 18 residues in the CDR3. The CDR3 region has the DNA TGCACCAGCAGCCAAGATAACGGGGGACAGGGGGCCCGAGAGACCCAGTACTTC. Residues: CTSSQDNGGQGARETQYF.